Shown below are 15 T cell receptor beta chains from a single sample sequenced in a study of cytomegalovirus exposure and HLA in healthy donors. The PCR contained 60 Vbeta and 13 Jbeta primers. Sequencing used immunoSEQ multiplex PCR; TCRdb keeps in-frame clones, though not all of them. The top ten clones hold about a tenth of a sample with about 99,000 clones, 75% to 85% of them seen once. The source material was PBMCs. These receptors all come from a woman aged 18-29 years in good health and CMV-seropositive.

This clone showed up just once. The chain uses TRBV9 and TRBJ2-7, with a tentative D call TRBD1 (7 bases). This CDR3 region has 17 residues. From germline, CDR1 is SGDLS and CDR2 YYNGEE. The ends were cut back, 4 bases at V and 0 bases at J, with 20 bases in the middle. DNA for the CDR3: TGTGCCAGCAGCTCCCGGGGGTGGGGGGACAGCTCCTACGAGCAGTACTTC. It translates to CASSSRGWGDSSYEQYF.

The chain links TRBV5-8 to TRBJ1-1; the D is unclear. Germline V gene data show CDR1 as SGHTS and CDR2 as YDEGEE. The CDR3 spans 14 residues. Trimming took off 4 bases at V and 1 base at J, with 11 bases between the two ends. This CDR3 is CASSAVLENTEAFF. Here the CDR3 DNA reads TGTGCCAGCAGCGCGGTCCTTGAGAACACTGAAGCTTTCTTT.

CDR3 sequence (DNA): TGCAGCGTTGAAGTACAGAGAAATGAAAAACTGTTTTTT. Translated: CSVEVQRNEKLFF. The chain links TRBV29-1 to TRBJ1-4; D is unclear. Germline assignment: CDR1 SQVTM and CDR2 ANQGSEA. The CDR3 totals 13 residues. V was shortened by 1 base and J by 5 bases, with 8 bases between the two germline ends.

The chain links TRBV6-4 to TRBJ1-1; 10 nucleotides agree with TRBD1. The junction had 14 bases not matched to a gene; V was cut back by 8 bases and J by 5 bases. CDR1 is MRHNA, CDR2 SNTAGT, per germline. The CDR3 sequence is 16 residues long. The CDR3 protein is CASGPRDRGSGTEAFF. Here the CDR3 DNA reads TGTGCCAGCGGCCCCCGGGACAGGGGTTCTGGGACTGAAGCTTTCTTT.

This chain joins TRBV6-4 and TRBJ1-1; maybe TRBD1 (6 bases). V shed 6 bases and J shed 6 bases, with 8 bases lying between them. CDR1 and CDR2 from the germline V gene are MRHNA and SNTAGT. The CDR3 runs to 11 residues. Here the CDR3 reads CASRNRAEAFF. The DNA for the CDR3 is TGTGCCAGCAGAAACAGGGCTGAAGCTTTCTTT.

This chain joins TRBV4-3 and TRBJ1-5; no definite D call. The ends were cut back, 4 bases at V and 4 bases at J, with 8 bases in the middle. Germline loops: CDR1 LGHNA, CDR2 YSLEER. This CDR3 is built from 13 residues. CDR3 bases: TGCGCCAGCAGCCGGCATACGAATCAGCCCCAGCATTTT. This encodes CASSRHTNQPQHF.

The V and J genes are TRBV7-9 and TRBJ1-4, with TRBD1 as a possible D gene (5 bases). The V end was cut by 4 bases, the J end by 5 bases, with 11 bases between. This CDR3 is 14 amino acids long. The V gene's germline CDR1 is SEHNR and CDR2 FQNEAQ (reference sequence). The CDR3 DNA reads as TGTGCCAGCAGCTCGCCGGGGGGAAATGAAAAACTGTTTTTT. Encoded protein: CASSSPGGNEKLFF.

This chain connects TRBV10-2 to TRBJ2-7; 12 bases fit TRBD2. Germline V lookup: CDR1 WSHSY, CDR2 SAAADI. V gave up 3 bases and J gave up 2 bases; unmatched junction bases: 11. The CDR3 contains 18 residues. The CDR3: CASSDPQGLAGNPYEQYF. In DNA, the CDR3 is TGCGCCAGCAGTGACCCTCAAGGACTAGCGGGAAACCCCTACGAGCAGTACTTC.

The chain couples TRBV20-1 to TRBJ2-3, with D perhaps TRBD2 (5 bases). CDR3 size: 11 residues. Germline CDR1 and CDR2: DFQATT and SNEGSKA (reference sequence). The CDR3 is CGIHSGNTQYF. The CDR3 DNA is TGCGGCATACACTCCGGGAATACGCAGTATTTT.

The rearrangement links TRBV5-1 to TRBJ2-7; 8 bases align to TRBD2. CDR1 and CDR2 (germline): SGHRS, YFSETQ. The CDR3 has 14 residues. The J segment lost 6 bases and the V segment lost 1 base, leaving 6 bases of the junction unmatched. CDR3 protein: CASSLREGGSEQYF. The CDR3 region has the DNA TGCGCCAGCAGCTTGCGGGAGGGAGGTAGCGAGCAGTACTTC.

The rearrangement joins TRBV6-5 to TRBJ2-1, with D unresolved. The CDR3 covers 15 residues. Deletions cut 6 bases from V and 0 bases from J, with 12 bases between. CDR1 is MNHEY, CDR2 SVGAGI, per germline. CDR3: CASSPGYSSYNEQFF. The CDR3 DNA is TGTGCCAGCAGCCCCGGGTATAGCTCCTACAATGAGCAGTTCTTC.

This rearrangement joins TRBV5-6 to TRBJ2-2; D uncertain. The CDR3 length is 15 residues. Germline V gives CDR1 SGHDT, CDR2 YYEEEE. V gave up 0 bases and J gave up 4 bases, with 10 bases separating them. For the CDR3, the DNA is TGTGCCAGCAGCTTGGTGCGGAGAAGCACCGGGGAGCTGTTTTTT. Translated: CASSLVRRSTGELFF. Combining the CDR3 with reference TRBV5-6 and TRBJ2-2 gives the whole variable domain DAGVTQSPTHLIKTRGQQVTLRCSPKSGHDTVSWYQQALGQGPQFIFQYYEEEERQRGNFPDRFSGHQFPNYSSELNVNALLLGDSALYLCASSLVRRSTGELFFGEGSRLTVL.

The chain is built from TRBV25-1 and TRBJ2-3; weak D call: TRBD1 (5 bases). Trimming shortened V by 6 bases and J by 0 bases, and 10 bases separated the two germline ends. Germline V lookup: CDR1 MGHDK, CDR2 SYGVNS. CDR3 size: 14 residues. The CDR3 nucleotides are TGTGCCAGCAGAGCAGGGATGAGCACAGATACGCAGTATTTT. It codes for CASRAGMSTDTQYF.

This chain connects TRBV11-2 to TRBJ2-7; 8 bases map to TRBD1. Germline-derived CDR1 and CDR2 are SGHAT and FQNNGV. The ends lost 3 bases at V and 4 bases at J; junction bases unmatched: 5. This CDR3 contains 14 residues. CDR3 sequence (DNA): TGTGCCAGCAGCTTCGGGACAGGTCGGTACGAGCAGTACTTC. This translates into CASSFGTGRYEQYF.

The rearrangement uses TRBV18 and TRBJ2-1; possibly TRBD1 for D (5 bases). The germline V gene encodes CDR1 KGHSH and CDR2 LQKENI. The CDR3 length is 14 residues. V was cut by 2 bases and J by 5 bases, with 10 bases left in between. CDR3 sequence reads: CASSPTTADNEQFF. The CDR3 nucleotides read TGTGCCAGCTCACCAACGACAGCCGACAATGAGCAGTTCTTC. Full variable domain (rest looked up from reference TRBV18 and TRBJ2-1): NAGVMQNPRHLVRRRGQEARLRCSPMKGHSHVYWYRQLPEEGLKFMVYLQKENIIDESGMPKERFSAEFPKEGPSILRIQQVVRGDSAAYFCASSPTTADNEQFFGPGTRLTVL.